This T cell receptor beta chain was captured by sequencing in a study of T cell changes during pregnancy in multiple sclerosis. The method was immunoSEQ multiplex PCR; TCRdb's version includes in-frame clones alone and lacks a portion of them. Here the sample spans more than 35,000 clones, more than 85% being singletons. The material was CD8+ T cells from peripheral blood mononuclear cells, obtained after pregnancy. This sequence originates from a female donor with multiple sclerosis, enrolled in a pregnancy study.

CDR3 sequence: CASSEHLSYEQYF. DNA for the CDR3: TGTGCCAGCAGTGAACATCTCTCCTACGAGCAGTACTTC. V is TRBV27 and J is TRBJ2-7; no clear D. Deletions cut 5 bases from V and 0 bases from J, with 8 bases between. This CDR3 comprises 13 residues. Germline CDR1 and CDR2: MNHEY and SMNVEV (reference sequence).